This passage covers 10 T cell receptor beta chains from one sample sequenced in a study of CD8+CD57+ T cells in acquired aplastic anemia. CDR3 and TCR beta VDJ profiling relied on a genomic DNA template. TCRdb processed the reads anew with MiXCR; each CDR3 protein has one entry. The table has more than 100,000 distinct CDR3 sequences, 48% seen once. The sequencing sample was made of sorted CD4+, CD8+, or CD8+CD57+ T cells (not recorded which) from PBMCs. All receptors come from a human donor in good health, serving as a control.

A note on this clonotype: A much larger clonotype is one base distant, so this may be a read error. The chain joins TRBV6-1 to TRBJ1-3; 7 bases match TRBD1. The CDR3 spans 16 residues. Per the germline V gene, CDR1 is MNHNS and CDR2 is SASEGT. The CDR3, as DNA: TGTCCCAGCAGTAAACTACCCGGGACAGCAAGAAACACCATATATTTT. The encoded protein is CPSSKLPGTARNTIYF.

CDR3 in DNA: TGTGCCAGTAGTAGTTTGTTTAGCAATCAGCCCCAGCATTTT. It specifies CASSSLFSNQPQHF. The V call is TRBV19, the J call TRBJ1-5, with no clear D. Between the trimmed V and J ends, which lost 4 bases and 0 bases, there was a span of 7 bases. This CDR3 has 14 amino acids. The germline V gene encodes CDR1 LNHDA and CDR2 SQIVND (reference sequence).

The CDR3 sequence is CASSRLTSGGETQYF. The DNA of the CDR3 is TGTGCCAGCTCACGACTGACTAGCGGGGGAGAGACCCAGTACTTC. V and J are TRBV18 and TRBJ2-5; TRBD2 matches at 12 bases. This CDR3 contains 15 residues. V trimming: 4 bases; J trimming: 4 bases; junction bases outside the gene matches: 4. Germline V CDR1 and CDR2: KGHSH, LQKENI.

This clonotype was recorded many times. This rearrangement joins TRBV6-1 to TRBJ2-7; D may be TRBD1 or TRBD2 (5 bases each). V dropped 6 bases and J dropped 3 bases, with 18 bases sitting between them. The CDR3 spans 15 residues. Germline CDR1 reads MNHNS; CDR2 reads SASEGT. In DNA form, the CDR3 reads TGTGCCAGCAGCAATACGGGACCGCCGAACTACGAGCAGTACTTC. This encodes CASSNTGPPNYEQYF.

The chain couples TRBV29-1 to TRBJ1-1; no reliable D call. The CDR3 has 10 amino acids. Deletions cut 5 bases from V and 1 base from J, with 2 bases between. Germline V gene lookup returns CDR1 SQVTM and CDR2 ANQGSEA. The CDR3 DNA reads TGCAGCGTTAGGAACACTGAAGCTTTCTTT. Encoded protein: CSVRNTEAFF.

Details on this clonotype: An end of the junction differs from the germline gene, which may be a read error. V and J are TRBV20-1 and TRBJ2-7; no firm D call. The CDR3 extends over 12 amino acids. Germline CDR1 reads DFQATT; CDR2 reads SNEGSKA (reference sequence). CDR3 sequence reads: CNARTRRGEQYF. Here the CDR3 DNA reads TGCAATGCTAGAACAAGACGCGGCGAGCAGTACTTC.

This sequence joins TRBV7-6 and TRBJ2-5; TRBD1 agrees at 9 bases. Unmatched junction bases numbered 5, after V lost 5 bases and J lost 4 bases. Germline CDR1 reads SGHVS; CDR2 reads FNYEAQ. This CDR3 has 14 amino acids. The CDR3 DNA reads as TGTGCCAGCAGCCCCCGGACAGGGGCAGAGACCCAGTACTTC. Translation: CASSPRTGAETQYF.

This clonotype was seen a few times. The chain employs TRBV7-4 and TRBJ2-7; D gene ambiguous. V lost 1 base and J lost 6, with 7 bases in between. The germline CDR1 and CDR2 sequences are SGHVT and SQSDAQ. The CDR3 loop spans 12 amino acids. The CDR3 DNA sequence: TGTGCCAGCAGCTTAGTATCCCCCGAGCAGTACTTC. It yields the protein CASSLVSPEQYF.

The rearrangement links TRBV19 to TRBJ1-6, with D maybe TRBD1 (6 bases). The CDR3 is made up of 15 amino acids. The germline CDR1 and CDR2 sequences are LNHDA and SQIVND (reference sequence). Trimming shortened V by 3 bases and J by 8 bases, and 14 bases separated the two germline ends. CDR3 sequence reads: CASSMVGGLDSPLHF. CDR3 nucleotides: TGTGCCAGTAGTATGGTGGGGGGGCTCGATTCACCCCTCCACTTT.

The rearrangement joins TRBV20-1 to TRBJ1-1, with D possibly matching TRBD1 (5 bases). From germline, CDR1 is DFQATT and CDR2 SNEGSKA (reference sequence). The CDR3 covers 13 residues. The V end lost 6 bases, the J end lost 0 bases, and 11 bases lay between the germline ends. CDR3 sequence: CSALTVLNTEAFF. The CDR3 nucleotides are TGCAGTGCGCTGACAGTATTGAACACTGAAGCTTTCTTT.